This record covers a single T cell receptor (beta chain). Study processing details: From reference gene primer amplification, estimates of nucleated cell counts were derived. The data were produced by immunoSEQ multiplex PCR, yet TCRdb's version contains in-frame clones alone and is incomplete. V and J calls and clone size are given by that table; D and trimming were obtained from the DNA. The sample has some 170,000 clones; roughly 87% are singletons. The data are from a study of blood T cell repertoires in COVID-19. Study details: Samples came from the United States, Italy and Spain, spanning acute and convalescent COVID-19. Sample material is recorded as cDNA or gDNA derived from T cells, B-cell-depleted T cells, or PBMCs.

The CDR3 runs 15 residues. CDR1 and CDR2 (germline): MDHEN, SYDVKM. Trimming pared 2 bases from V and 3 bases from J, leaving 10 bases between. The receptor was derived from an older woman who had recovered from COVID-19. Input material: peripheral blood. The chain employs TRBV28 and TRBJ1-4; no firm D call. The CDR3 bases are TGTGCCAGCAGTTTAGCAGGCCTTTCTAATGAAAAACTGTTTTTT. Its protein product is CASSLAGLSNEKLFF.